This T cell receptor beta chain came from a study of Graves' ophthalmopathy and Graves' hyperthyroidism. This clonotype was picked up many times. The authors amplified TCR beta CDR3 regions, and they did so from RNA transcripts for repertoire sequencing. Following a first-round RT-PCR that used HTBI primers, a second-round multiplex PCR was carried out. TCRdb used MiXCR to reprocess the multiplex PCR reads, holding one entry per CDR3 protein. This table has about 500,000 distinct CDR3 sequences, approximately 15% appearing once. The CDR3 is 13 amino acids. Germline V gene data show CDR1 as DFQATT and CDR2 as SNEGSKA (reference sequence). Between the trimmed V and J ends, which lost 2 bases and 4 bases, there was a span of 12 bases. Clinicians made diagnoses from clinical symptoms, serum thyroxine, TRAb, thyroid ultrasound and orbital computed tomography. Out of around 10 ml of fresh peripheral blood, PBMCs were obtained.

V and J are TRBV20-1 and TRBJ2-7; a weak D match, TRBD1 (6 bases). The clonotype originates from a woman in her twenties or thirties with Graves' ophthalmopathy. The source material was blood. The CDR3 region is CSARRGNTYEQYF. As DNA, the CDR3 is TGCAGTGCTAGAAGGGGGAATACGTACGAGCAGTACTTC.